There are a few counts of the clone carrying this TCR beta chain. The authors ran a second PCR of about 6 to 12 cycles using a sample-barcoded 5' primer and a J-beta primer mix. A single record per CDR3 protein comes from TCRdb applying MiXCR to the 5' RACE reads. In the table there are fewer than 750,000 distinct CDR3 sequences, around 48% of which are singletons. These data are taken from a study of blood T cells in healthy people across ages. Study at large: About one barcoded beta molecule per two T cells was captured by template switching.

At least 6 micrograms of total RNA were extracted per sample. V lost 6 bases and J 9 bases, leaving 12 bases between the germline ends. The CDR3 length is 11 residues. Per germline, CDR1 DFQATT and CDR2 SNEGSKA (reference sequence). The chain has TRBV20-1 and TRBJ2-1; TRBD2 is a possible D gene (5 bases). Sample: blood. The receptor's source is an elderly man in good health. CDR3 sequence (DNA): TGCAGTGCCCCTGGGAGTCCTGAGCAGTTCTTC. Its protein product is CSAPGSPEQFF.